The 22 T cell receptor beta chains in this list originate from one sample, sequenced in a study of shared clonotypes between healthy human individuals (TCRdb year 2020). The library was built by means of the immunoSEQ multiplex PCR assay. The table was pulled from immuneACCESS by TCRdb, which kept in-frame rearrangements only. Such tables lose some clones; where checked, under half of the loss comes from unresolved V genes, and the rest has no known cause. Within this sample are 650,000 to 700,000 clones, with 90% of them counted one time only. The biggest ten clones account for 30% to 40% of the sample. The specimen was memory CD8+ T cells from PBMCs. Interpreted using the paper, the cell subset or site label stands for: CD45RO+ cells pooled with CCR7-negative TemRA cells. These receptors all come from a man aged 18 to 30 in good health. Some clones in this sample may be carry-over from other donors' samples.

V and J are TRBV2 and TRBJ2-2; no clear D gene. This CDR3 is 15 amino acids long. Trimming left V 7 bases short and J 5 bases short, with 17 bases between. Germline CDR1 reads SNHLY; CDR2 reads FYNNEI. The CDR3 region has the DNA TGTGCCAGCACCGGCCGGCGGTCCCCGACCGGGGAGCTGTTTTTT. This encodes CASTGRRSPTGELFF.

This clone was detected only a few times. This chain connects TRBV19 to TRBJ2-7; 11 bases match TRBD1. CDR1 and CDR2 (germline): LNHDA, SQIVND (reference sequence). The J segment lost 2 bases and the V segment lost 5 bases, leaving 5 bases of the junction unmatched. CDR3 length: 15 amino acids. CDR3 nucleotides: TGTGCCAGTAGTGCTGGGACAGGGGGTCCCTACGAGCAGTACTTC. This translates into CASSAGTGGPYEQYF.

The chain links TRBV20-1 to TRBJ2-5; D possibly corresponds to TRBD2 (5 bases). V lost 6 bases and J lost 11, with 16 bases in between. Germline V CDR1 and CDR2: DFQATT, SNEGSKA (reference sequence). The CDR3 consists of 11 residues. CDR3 amino acids: CSALPLWEQYF. CDR3 coding DNA: TGCAGTGCCCTACCCCTCTGGGAGCAGTACTTC.

The genes are TRBV27 and TRBJ2-5; TRBD2 aligns across 8 bases. From germline, CDR1 is MNHEY and CDR2 SMNVEV (reference sequence). The CDR3 covers 17 residues. Losses at the gene ends were 0 bases for V and 4 bases for J; bases not matched to a gene: 10. As DNA, the CDR3 is TGTGCCAGCAGTTTATCGCGGGGGAGCGGGGGAGGAGAGACCCAGTACTTC. It yields the protein CASSLSRGSGGGETQYF.

The chain employs TRBV27 and TRBJ1-5; D perhaps matches TRBD1 (5 bases). The V end lost 5 bases, the J end lost 2 bases, and 16 bases lay between the germline ends. Germline CDR1 reads MNHEY; CDR2 reads SMNVEV (reference sequence). The CDR3 covers 16 residues. CDR3: CASSLGTAGGNQPQHF. The CDR3 DNA reads as TGTGCCAGCAGTCTCGGGACGGCGGGAGGCAATCAGCCCCAGCATTTT.

The V gene is TRBV7-2, the J gene TRBJ2-5, with TRBD2 matching 9 bases. The V and J ends lost 3 bases and 4 bases, in that order; junction bases with no gene match: 12. This CDR3 region has 17 residues. CDR1 and CDR2 (germline): SGHTA, FQGNSA. The CDR3 sequence is CASSLVGGRGFGETQYF. In nucleotides, the CDR3 is TGTGCCAGCAGCTTGGTGGGCGGGAGGGGGTTTGGAGAGACCCAGTACTTC.

This chain links TRBV4-1 with TRBJ2-1; 7 nucleotides align to TRBD1. V lost 1 base, J lost 4 bases, and 7 bases stayed unmatched. CDR3 length equals 16 residues. The germline CDR1 and CDR2 sequences are MGHRA and YSYEKL. Here the CDR3 DNA reads TGCGCCAGCAGCCAAGGTCCAGGGGGACCTTACAATGAGCAGTTCTTC. This codes for CASSQGPGGPYNEQFF.

V gene TRBV9 combines with J gene TRBJ2-1; a weak D match, TRBD2 (6 bases). Trimming pared 4 bases from V and 3 bases from J, leaving 17 bases between. CDR1 and CDR2 (germline): SGDLS, YYNGEE. The CDR3 runs to 16 residues. Here the CDR3 reads CASSPVAGPFYNEQFF. The CDR3 DNA follows: TGTGCCAGCAGCCCAGTCGCGGGACCCTTCTACAATGAGCAGTTCTTC.

This clone was counted many times. This chain joins TRBV6-5 and TRBJ2-7; TRBD1 might be the D (6 bases). CDR1 and CDR2 (germline): MNHEY, SVGAGI. This CDR3 is 13 amino acids long. The V end lost 2 bases, the J end lost 7 bases, and 12 bases lay between the germline ends. This chain's CDR3 is CASSYQGIEEQYF. CDR3 bases: TGTGCCAGCAGTTACCAGGGGATTGAGGAGCAGTACTTC.

V and J are TRBV7-3 and TRBJ2-4, with a weak D call TRBD2 (5 bases). Germline CDR1 reads SGHTA; CDR2 reads FQGTGA. Trimming removed 1 base at V and 11 bases at J, with 12 bases between. This CDR3 is 13 amino acids long. Here the CDR3 reads CASSLRRERVQYF. The DNA for the CDR3 is TGTGCCAGCAGCTTAAGACGGGAAAGGGTTCAGTACTTC.

A note on this clone: At the DNA level, this CDR3 is encoded by other sequences in the same sample as well. The chain recombines TRBV25-1 with TRBJ2-5; D not resolved. The CDR3 runs to 12 residues. V was pared by 1 base and J by 4 bases, with 4 bases between. CDR1 is MGHDK and CDR2 is SYGVNS in the germline V gene. The CDR3 bases are TGTGCCAGCAGTGAATCTGGAGAGACCCAGTACTTC. Encoded protein: CASSESGETQYF.

The chain employs TRBV9 and TRBJ2-7; TRBD1 matches at 10 bases. The CDR3 has 14 residues. Unmatched junction bases numbered 3, after V lost 3 bases and J lost 3 bases. In germline, CDR1 is SGDLS, CDR2 YYNGEE. CDR3 residues: CASSGRDRGYEQYF. CDR3 coding DNA: TGTGCCAGCAGCGGCCGGGACAGGGGCTACGAGCAGTACTTC.

J is TRBJ2-2 and V is TRBV7-9; D perhaps matches TRBD2 (5 bases). The CDR3 totals 15 residues. V was clipped by 7 bases and J by 0 bases, with 12 bases between them. Germline-derived CDR1 and CDR2 are SEHNR and FQNEAQ (reference sequence). As DNA, the CDR3 is TGTGCCAGCACTCTCCGGGGATCGAACACCGGGGAGCTGTTTTTT. It codes for CASTLRGSNTGELFF.

In regard to this clone: A read error is likely, as this CDR3 ends without the conserved phenylalanine or tryptophan. It is unclear where the CDR3 begins or ends on the DNA, so no DNA is shown, and the CDR3 is as TCRdb lists it. This chain joins TRBV27 and TRBJ1-1; the table's D call TRBD1 went unverified against the DNA. The CDR3 is 14 amino acids long, termini counted. Germline loops: CDR1 MNHEY, CDR2 SMNVEV (reference sequence). The CDR3 spells CASSFLGSTGGFFL.

The chain employs TRBV27 and TRBJ2-3, with 10 bases fitting TRBD2. Germline CDR1 reads MNHEY; CDR2 reads SMNVEV (reference sequence). The J segment lost 2 bases and the V segment lost 5 bases, leaving 10 bases of the junction unmatched. CDR3 length: 17 amino acids. The CDR3 coding sequence is TGTGCCAGCAGTCGGATCTGGACTAGCGGCCTCACAGATACGCAGTATTTT. Translation: CASSRIWTSGLTDTQYF.

The rearrangement joins TRBV27 to TRBJ2-1; 10 nucleotides agree with TRBD2. Germline-derived CDR1 and CDR2 are MNHEY and SMNVEV (reference sequence). The trim removed 0 bases at V and 8 bases at J, leaving 4 bases unmatched. The CDR3 is made up of 15 amino acids. The DNA of the CDR3 is TGTGCCAGCAGTTTATCAGCTAGCGGGAGCCATGAGCAGTTCTTC. It encodes CASSLSASGSHEQFF.

The chain has TRBV9 and TRBJ2-1; D is uncertain. V was trimmed by 3 bases and J by 8 bases, leaving 9 bases between them. The CDR3 contains 12 residues. In germline, CDR1 is SGDLS, CDR2 YYNGEE. The DNA of the CDR3 is TGTGCCAGCAGCGATCCGGAGTATGAGCAGTTCTTC. Encoded protein: CASSDPEYEQFF.

This chain links TRBV2 with TRBJ2-5, with 8 bases aligning to TRBD1. CDR3 length equals 16 residues. Trimming took 1 base from V and 5 from J; bases not matched to a gene: 9. Germline V gene lookup returns CDR1 SNHLY and CDR2 FYNNEI. The CDR3 protein is CASSEGTGGRRETQYF. CDR3 DNA sequence: TGTGCCAGCAGTGAAGGAACAGGGGGTAGGCGGGAGACCCAGTACTTC.

The chain recombines TRBV7-9 with TRBJ1-3, with D unclear. This CDR3 contains 15 residues. The germline gives CDR1 SEHNR, CDR2 FQNEAQ (reference sequence). V lost 4 bases and J 2 bases, leaving 12 bases between the germline ends. The CDR3 region has the DNA TGTGCCAGCAGCTCCCGCCTTCGAACTGGAAACACCATATATTTT. Translated: CASSSRLRTGNTIYF. Full variable domain (missing parts from reference TRBV7-9 and TRBJ1-3): DTGVSQNPRHKITKRGQNVTFRCDPISEHNRLYWYRQTLGQGPEFLTYFQNEAQLEKSRLLSDRFSAERPKGSFSTLEIQRTEQGDSAMYLCASSSRLRTGNTIYFGEGSWLTVV.

J is TRBJ2-1 and V is TRBV5-8; D is unclear. Trimming took off 4 bases at V and 3 bases at J, with 14 bases between the two ends. CDR1 SGHTS and CDR2 YDEGEE come from the germline V gene. The CDR3 extends over 15 amino acids. The DNA of the CDR3 is TGTGCCAGCAGCCCCAACCTTCAGTTCTACAATGAGCAGTTCTTC. This translates into CASSPNLQFYNEQFF.

The chain links TRBV15 to TRBJ1-1; D is possibly TRBD1 (6 bases). In germline, CDR1 is LNHNV, CDR2 YYDKDF (reference sequence). Trimming removed 0 bases from V and 0 bases from J, with 14 bases in between. The CDR3 is made up of 17 amino acids. CDR3 DNA sequence: TGTGCCACCAGCAGAGATTATGGGGGGCGGGTGAACACTGAAGCTTTCTTT. Encoded protein: CATSRDYGGRVNTEAFF.

The CDR3 loop reads CASTGGGFTEAFF. The CDR3 nucleotides are TGTGCCAGCACAGGGGGGGGCTTCACTGAAGCTTTCTTT. This sequence joins TRBV28 and TRBJ1-1, with 7 bases matching TRBD1. The CDR3 covers 13 residues. Unmatched junction bases numbered 6, after V lost 7 bases and J lost 4 bases. CDR1 MDHEN and CDR2 SYDVKM come from the germline V gene.